The clone carrying this T cell receptor (beta chain) was seen ten or more times. Its target is unknown. Exclusion covered patients with other autoimmune diseases or uncontrolled infections (as well as pregnancy or lactation). Orbital computed tomography, thyroid ultrasound, TRAb, serum thyroxine and clinical symptoms formed the basis of diagnosis. The sample belongs to a study of Graves' ophthalmopathy and Graves' hyperthyroidism. Regarding the study as a whole: As the model predicted ophthalmopathy progression, it achieved a sensitivity of 70% to 71% and a specificity of about 72%. A model of 13 signatures distinguished ophthalmopathy from stable hyperthyroidism at approximately 90% sensitivity and roughly 80% specificity.

V was clipped by 4 bases and J by 2 bases, with 13 bases between them. The CDR3 consists of 15 residues. Germline lookup yields CDR1 SGHDT and CDR2 YYEEEE. Beta-chain TCR CDR3 regions were amplified from RNA transcripts. In the first round, RT-PCR was carried out with HTBI primers, and a multiplex PCR formed the second round. TCRdb processed the multiplex PCR reads anew with MiXCR; each CDR3 protein has one entry. Seen here are about 400,000 distinct CDR3 sequences, 15% to 20% observed once, and the top ten hold roughly 1.5%. This TCR was sampled from a woman aged 18-29 years with Graves' ophthalmopathy. The chain uses TRBV5-6 and TRBJ1-3; maybe TRBD1 (6 bases). The sequenced sample consisted of peripheral blood. CDR3 loop: CASSGQGRTGNTIYF. The CDR3 region has the DNA TGTGCCAGCAGCGGGCAGGGGCGAACTGGAAACACCATATATTTT.